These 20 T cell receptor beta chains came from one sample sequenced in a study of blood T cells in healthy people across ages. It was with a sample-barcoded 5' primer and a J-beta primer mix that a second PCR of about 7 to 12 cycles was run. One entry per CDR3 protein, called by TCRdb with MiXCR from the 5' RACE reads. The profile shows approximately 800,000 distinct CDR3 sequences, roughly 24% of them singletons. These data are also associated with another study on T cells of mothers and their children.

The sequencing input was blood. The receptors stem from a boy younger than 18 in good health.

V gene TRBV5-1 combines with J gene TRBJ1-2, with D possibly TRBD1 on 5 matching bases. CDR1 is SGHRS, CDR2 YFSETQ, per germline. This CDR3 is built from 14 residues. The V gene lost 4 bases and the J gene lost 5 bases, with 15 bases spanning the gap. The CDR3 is CASSPGTPGYGYTF. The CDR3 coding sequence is TGCGCCAGCAGCCCGGGGACGCCGGGGTATGGCTACACCTTC.

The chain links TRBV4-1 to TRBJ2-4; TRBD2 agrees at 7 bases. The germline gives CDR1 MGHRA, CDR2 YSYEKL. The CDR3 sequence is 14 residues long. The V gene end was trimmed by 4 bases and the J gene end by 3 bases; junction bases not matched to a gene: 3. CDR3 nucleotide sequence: TGCGCCAGCAGCCCTTGGGGGGGCAAAAACATTCAGTACTTC. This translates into CASSPWGGKNIQYF.

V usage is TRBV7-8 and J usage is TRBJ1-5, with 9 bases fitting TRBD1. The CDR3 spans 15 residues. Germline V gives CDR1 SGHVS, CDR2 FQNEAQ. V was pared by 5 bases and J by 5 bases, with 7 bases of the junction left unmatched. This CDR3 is CASSRTGDPYQPQHF. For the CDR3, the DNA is TGTGCCAGCAGCCGGACAGGGGACCCTTATCAGCCCCAGCATTTT.

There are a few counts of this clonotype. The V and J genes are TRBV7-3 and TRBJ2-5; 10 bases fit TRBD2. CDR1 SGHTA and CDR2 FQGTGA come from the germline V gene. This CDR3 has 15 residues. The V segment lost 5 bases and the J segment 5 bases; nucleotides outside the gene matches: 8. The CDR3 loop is CASSISGGALETQYF. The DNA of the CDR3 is TGTGCCAGCAGCATAAGCGGGGGGGCCCTGGAGACCCAGTACTTC.

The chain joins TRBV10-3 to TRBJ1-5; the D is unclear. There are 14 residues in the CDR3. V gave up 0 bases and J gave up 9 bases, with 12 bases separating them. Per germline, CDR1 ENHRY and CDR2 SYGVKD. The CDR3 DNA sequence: TGTGCCATCAGTGAGTCGGCAGAGCGGCGGCCCCAGCATTTT. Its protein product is CAISESAERRPQHF.

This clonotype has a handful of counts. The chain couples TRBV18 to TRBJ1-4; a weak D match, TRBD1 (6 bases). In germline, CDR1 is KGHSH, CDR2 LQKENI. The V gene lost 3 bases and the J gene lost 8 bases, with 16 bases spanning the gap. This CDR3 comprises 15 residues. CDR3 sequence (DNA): TGTGCCAGCTCACCGGATACGCCGAGGGGGGAAAAACTGTTTTTT. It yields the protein CASSPDTPRGEKLFF.

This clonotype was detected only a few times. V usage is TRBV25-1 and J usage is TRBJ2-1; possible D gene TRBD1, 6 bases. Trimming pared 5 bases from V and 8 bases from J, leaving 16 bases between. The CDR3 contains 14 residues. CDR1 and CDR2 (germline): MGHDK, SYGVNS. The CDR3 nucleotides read TGTGCCAGCAGTCGGGCAGGGGCTGGAGATGAGCAGTTCTTC. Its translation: CASSRAGAGDEQFF.

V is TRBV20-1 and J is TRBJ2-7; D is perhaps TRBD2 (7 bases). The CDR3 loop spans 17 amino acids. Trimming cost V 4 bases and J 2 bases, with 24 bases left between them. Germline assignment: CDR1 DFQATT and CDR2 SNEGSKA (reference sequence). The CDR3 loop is CSATAPGRGGPPYEQYF. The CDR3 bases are TGCAGTGCTACCGCCCCTGGGAGGGGGGGCCCCCCCTACGAGCAGTACTTC.

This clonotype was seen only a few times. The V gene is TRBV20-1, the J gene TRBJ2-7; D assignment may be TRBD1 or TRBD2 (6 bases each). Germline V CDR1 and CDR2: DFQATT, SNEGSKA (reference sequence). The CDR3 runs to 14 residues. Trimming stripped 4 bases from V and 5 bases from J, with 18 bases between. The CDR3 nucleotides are TGCAGTGCTAACCTAAGGGGGGAGGTCAACGAGCAGTACTTC. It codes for CSANLRGEVNEQYF.

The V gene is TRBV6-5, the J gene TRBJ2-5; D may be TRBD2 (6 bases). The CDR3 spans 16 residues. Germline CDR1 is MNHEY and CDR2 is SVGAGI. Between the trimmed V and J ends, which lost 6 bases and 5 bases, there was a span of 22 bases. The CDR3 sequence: CASRRPPDYPGETQYF. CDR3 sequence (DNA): TGTGCCAGCAGACGGCCGCCGGACTACCCTGGGGAGACCCAGTACTTC.

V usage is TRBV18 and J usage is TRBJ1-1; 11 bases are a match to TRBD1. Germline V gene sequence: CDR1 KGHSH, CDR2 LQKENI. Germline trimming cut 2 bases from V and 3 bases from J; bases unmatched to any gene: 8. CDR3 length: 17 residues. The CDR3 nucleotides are TGTGCCAGCTCACCAGACCGGGACAGGGGGTTTCACACTGAAGCTTTCTTT. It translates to CASSPDRDRGFHTEAFF.

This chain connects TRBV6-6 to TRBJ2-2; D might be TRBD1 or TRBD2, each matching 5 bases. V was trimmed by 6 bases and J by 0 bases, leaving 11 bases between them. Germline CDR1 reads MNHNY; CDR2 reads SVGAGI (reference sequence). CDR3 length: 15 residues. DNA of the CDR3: TGTGCCAGCAGCCGGGGACGATCGAACACCGGGGAGCTGTTTTTT. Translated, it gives CASSRGRSNTGELFF.

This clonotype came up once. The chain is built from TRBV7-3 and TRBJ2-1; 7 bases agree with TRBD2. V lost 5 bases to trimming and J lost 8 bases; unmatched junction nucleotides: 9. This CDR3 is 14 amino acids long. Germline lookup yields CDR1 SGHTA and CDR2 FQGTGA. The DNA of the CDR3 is TGTGCCAGCAGCCTCCAGCGGGGAGGGGATGAGCAGTTCTTC. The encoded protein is CASSLQRGGDEQFF.

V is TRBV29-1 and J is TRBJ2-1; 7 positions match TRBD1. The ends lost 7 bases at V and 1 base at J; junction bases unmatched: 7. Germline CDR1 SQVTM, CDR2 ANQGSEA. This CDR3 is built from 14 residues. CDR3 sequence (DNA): TGCAGCGCCCCGACAGGGTTGTCCTACAATGAGCAGTTCTTC. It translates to CSAPTGLSYNEQFF.

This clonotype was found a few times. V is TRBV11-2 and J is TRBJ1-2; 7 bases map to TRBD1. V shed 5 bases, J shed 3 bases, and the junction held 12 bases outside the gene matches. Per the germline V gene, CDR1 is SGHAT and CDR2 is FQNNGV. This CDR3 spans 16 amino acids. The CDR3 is CASSLGVGDSYYGYTF. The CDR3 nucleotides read TGTGCCAGCAGCCTAGGCGTTGGGGACAGCTACTATGGCTACACCTTC.

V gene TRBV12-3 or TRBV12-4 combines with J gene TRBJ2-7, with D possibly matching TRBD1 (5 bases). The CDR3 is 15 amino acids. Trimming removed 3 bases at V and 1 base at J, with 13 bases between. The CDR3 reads CASSFGQGGSYEQYF. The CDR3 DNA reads TGTGCCAGCAGTTTTGGGCAGGGTGGATCCTACGAGCAGTACTTC.

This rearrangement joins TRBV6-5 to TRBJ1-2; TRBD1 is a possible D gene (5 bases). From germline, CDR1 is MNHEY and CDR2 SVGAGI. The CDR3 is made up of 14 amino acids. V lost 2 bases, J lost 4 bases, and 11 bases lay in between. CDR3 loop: CASSYLGQAYGYTF. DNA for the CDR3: TGTGCCAGCAGTTACCTAGGACAAGCCTATGGCTACACCTTC.

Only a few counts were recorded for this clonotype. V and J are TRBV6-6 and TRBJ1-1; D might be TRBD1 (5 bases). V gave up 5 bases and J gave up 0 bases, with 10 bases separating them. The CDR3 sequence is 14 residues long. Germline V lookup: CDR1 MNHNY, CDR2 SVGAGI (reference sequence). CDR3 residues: CASSEWGMNTEAFF. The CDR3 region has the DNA TGTGCCAGCAGTGAGTGGGGCATGAACACTGAAGCTTTCTTT.

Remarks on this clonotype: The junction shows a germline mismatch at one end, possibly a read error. The CDR3 sequence: CAVSESTQDTQYF. CDR3 bases: TGTGCCGTCAGTGAGTCGACCCAAGATACGCAGTATTTT. This chain connects TRBV10-3 to TRBJ2-3; the D is unclear. CDR3 length: 13 amino acids. Germline-derived CDR1 and CDR2 are ENHRY and SYGVKD.

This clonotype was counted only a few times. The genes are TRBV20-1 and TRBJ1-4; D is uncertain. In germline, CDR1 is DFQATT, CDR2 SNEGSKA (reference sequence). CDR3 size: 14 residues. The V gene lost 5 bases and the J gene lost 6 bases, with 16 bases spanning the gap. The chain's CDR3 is CSARRGLGDEKLFF. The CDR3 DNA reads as TGCAGTGCTCGCCGAGGGCTTGGGGATGAAAAACTGTTTTTT.